One sample yielded the 22 T cell receptor beta chains listed below, sequenced in a study of T cells in Graves' hyperthyroidism and ophthalmopathy. RNA transcripts served as the template for amplifying TCR beta CDR3 regions. RT-PCR in the first round (using the HTBI primer set) targeted the TCR CDR3. TCRdb re-analysed the multiplex PCR reads in MiXCR, keeping a single row per CDR3 protein. The data contain under 800,000 distinct CDR3 sequences, 12% to 15% of them seen just once; the ten biggest clones take up approximately 10%. The sequenced sample consisted of blood. The receptors were gathered from a woman between 18 and 30 years old with Graves' hyperthyroidism.

V is TRBV28 and J is TRBJ1-2; possibly TRBD1 for D (6 bases). The CDR3 sequence is 17 residues long. V was cut by 0 bases and J by 0 bases, with 14 bases left in between. The germline V gene encodes CDR1 MDHEN and CDR2 SYDVKM. CDR3 loop: CASSLWGQTITNYGYTF. CDR3 in DNA: TGTGCCAGCAGTTTATGGGGACAAACCATTACTAACTATGGCTACACCTTC.

This clonotype showed up just a few times. The J gene is TRBJ2-1, the V gene TRBV27, with D maybe TRBD2 (5 bases). The CDR3 is made up of 15 amino acids. Germline CDR1 is MNHEY and CDR2 is SMNVEV (reference sequence). V lost 7 bases to trimming and J lost 2 bases, with 15 bases between them. The CDR3 here is CASTLGGPTYNEQFF. CDR3 nucleotides: TGTGCCAGCACCTTGGGCGGGCCCACCTACAATGAGCAGTTCTTC.

This clonotype was counted at least ten times. The V call is TRBV4-1, the J call TRBJ2-3, with D perhaps TRBD1 (5 bases). Per the germline V gene, CDR1 is MGHRA and CDR2 is YSYEKL. The CDR3 is 14 residues long. V was shortened by 5 bases and J by 2 bases, with 11 bases between the two germline ends. CDR3 sequence: CASSRQPYTDTQYF. The CDR3 DNA follows: TGCGCCAGCAGCAGACAGCCTTACACAGATACGCAGTATTTT.

At least ten counts were recorded for this clonotype. The gene calls are TRBV5-8 and TRBJ1-3; D gene uncertain. This CDR3 has 12 amino acids. CDR1 and CDR2 from the germline V gene are SGHTS and YDEGEE. The germline V and J ends were trimmed by 2 bases and 4 bases, with 4 bases remaining between them. The CDR3 DNA is TGTGCCAGCAGCTTCCCAGGAAACACCATATATTTT. This sequence encodes CASSFPGNTIYF.

There are many counts of this clonotype. CDR3 sequence (DNA): TGTGCCAGCAGTAAGGGCCTGCAGGTCAATCAGCCCCAGCATTTT. This translates into CASSKGLQVNQPQHF. The chain has TRBV6-2 or TRBV6-3 and TRBJ1-5; D uncertain. This CDR3 spans 15 amino acids. CDR1 is MNHEY, CDR2 SVGEGT, per germline. The ends were cut back, 5 bases at V and 3 bases at J, with 14 bases in the middle.

This clonotype was seen more than once but under ten times. V and J are TRBV4-2 and TRBJ2-3; 7 bases are a match to TRBD2. This CDR3 contains 17 residues. Germline V lookup: CDR1 LGHNA, CDR2 YNFKEQ. With V trimmed by 4 bases and J by 0 bases, 10 bases remained unmatched. In nucleotides, the CDR3 is TGTGCCAGCAGCCGGAGTAGCGGGCCCTCTAGCACAGATACGCAGTATTTT. It translates to CASSRSSGPSSTDTQYF.

Ten or more counts support this clonotype. The genes are TRBV11-2 and TRBJ2-3; D unclear. Germline loops: CDR1 SGHAT, CDR2 FQNNGV. This CDR3 is 14 amino acids long. V was clipped by 0 bases and J by 3 bases, with 7 bases between them. The DNA for the CDR3 is TGTGCCAGCAGCTTAGATCTCTCGACAGATACGCAGTATTTT. Protein: CASSLDLSTDTQYF. Full variable domain (rest looked up from reference TRBV11-2 and TRBJ2-3): EAGVAQSPRYKIIEKRQSVAFWCNPISGHATLYWYQQILGQGPKLLIQFQNNGVVDDSQLPKDRFSAERLKGVDSTLKIQPAKLEDSAVYLCASSLDLSTDTQYFGPGTRLTVL.

This clonotype was counted ten times or more. This chain's CDR3 is CASSLRMASRSNTEAFF. The CDR3 nucleotides are TGTGCCAGCAGTTTAAGAATGGCGAGCAGATCCAACACTGAAGCTTTCTTT. The V call is TRBV27, the J call TRBJ1-1, with unresolved D. There are 17 residues in the CDR3. V was pared by 2 bases and J by 2 bases, with 18 bases between. CDR1 is MNHEY, CDR2 SMNVEV, per germline (reference sequence).

This clonotype was counted only a few times. The V gene is TRBV11-2, the J gene TRBJ1-4; D is unresolved. Trimming shortened V by 1 base and J by 8 bases, and 8 bases separated the two germline ends. The V gene's germline CDR1 is SGHAT and CDR2 FQNNGV. This CDR3 contains 13 residues. CDR3 DNA: TGTGCCAGCAGCTTAGTTTCCGTGGAAAAACTGTTTTTT. Protein product: CASSLVSVEKLFF.

This clonotype was seen at least ten times. V gene TRBV2 combines with J gene TRBJ1-5; possibly TRBD1 for D (6 bases). The CDR3 has 15 residues. V was trimmed by 5 bases and J by 5 bases, leaving 16 bases between them. CDR1 is SNHLY, CDR2 FYNNEI, per germline. As DNA, the CDR3 is TGTGCCAGCAGTCGGAGGGACATTTTAGATCAGCCCCAGCATTTT. Amino acid sequence: CASSRRDILDQPQHF.

This clonotype was seen more than once but under ten times. The genes are TRBV4-3 and TRBJ2-7; D possibly corresponds to TRBD2 (7 bases). Germline assignment: CDR1 LGHNA and CDR2 YSLEER. The CDR3 consists of 15 residues. V was trimmed by 3 bases and J by 3 bases, leaving 15 bases between them. Here the CDR3 DNA reads TGCGCCAGCAGCCAGGGGGGGGCCGGTTTCTACGAGCAGTACTTC. Translated, it gives CASSQGGAGFYEQYF.

This sequence joins TRBV24-1 and TRBJ1-1; the D is unclear. The germline gives CDR1 KGHDR, CDR2 SFDVKD. The CDR3 spans 13 residues. V was shortened by 3 bases and J by 6 bases, with 10 bases between the two germline ends. Here the CDR3 reads CATSDPNAPEAFF. The CDR3 DNA follows: TGTGCCACCAGTGATCCTAACGCGCCTGAAGCTTTCTTT.

This clonotype was found many times. This rearrangement joins TRBV28 to TRBJ1-4, with TRBD1 identical over 12 bases. The germline V gene encodes CDR1 MDHEN and CDR2 SYDVKM. The CDR3 covers 17 residues. V was pared by 5 bases and J by 10 bases, with 14 bases of the junction left unmatched. In DNA, the CDR3 is TGTGCCAGCAGTCAAATAGGGACAGGGGGCGAAAGAGCAAAACTGTTTTTT. It translates to CASSQIGTGGERAKLFF.

The rearrangement links TRBV7-9 to TRBJ2-7; 10 bases are a match to TRBD2. Germline loops: CDR1 SEHNR, CDR2 FQNEAQ (reference sequence). CDR3 length: 13 amino acids. V shed 7 bases, J shed 2 bases, and the junction held 2 bases outside the gene matches. The CDR3, as DNA: TGTGCCAGCAAGAGCGGGAGGGCCTACGAGCAGTACTTC. The encoded protein is CASKSGRAYEQYF.

The V call is TRBV11-2, the J call TRBJ2-2; D may be TRBD2 (6 bases). Germline lookup yields CDR1 SGHAT and CDR2 FQNNGV. The CDR3 totals 17 residues. The V and J ends lost 2 bases and 1 base respectively, with 14 bases between them. CDR3 DNA sequence: TGTGCCAGCAGCTTAACGGTCGGGACTCTGAACACCGGGGAGCTGTTTTTT. Amino acids: CASSLTVGTLNTGELFF.

This clonotype was picked up a small number of times. The gene calls are TRBV27 and TRBJ1-2; the D is unclear. The CDR3 extends over 14 amino acids. Trimming pared 3 bases from V and 3 bases from J, leaving 11 bases between. Germline CDR1 MNHEY, CDR2 SMNVEV (reference sequence). CDR3 nucleotide sequence: TGTGCCAGCAGTTTCGCAGGCCCCGACTATGGCTACACCTTC. Its protein product is CASSFAGPDYGYTF.

This clonotype has only a few counts. The chain has TRBV24-1 and TRBJ2-2; D might be TRBD1 or TRBD2, each matching 6 bases. CDR3 length: 17 residues. Germline V gene sequence: CDR1 KGHDR, CDR2 SFDVKD. Trimming stripped 1 base from V and 0 bases from J, with 11 bases between. CDR3 in amino acids: CATSDLGGKTNTGELFF. Written as DNA, the CDR3 is TGTGCCACCAGTGATTTAGGGGGGAAAACGAACACCGGGGAGCTGTTTTTT.

The table lists this clonotype with a few counts. V is TRBV20-1 and J is TRBJ1-3; tentative D call: TRBD1 (5 bases). The CDR3 contains 14 residues. The germline gives CDR1 DFQATT, CDR2 SNEGSKA (reference sequence). V was trimmed by 5 bases and J by 3 bases, leaving 14 bases between them. The CDR3 here is CSARVTGGGNTIYF. CDR3 DNA: TGCAGTGCTCGGGTTACAGGTGGTGGAAACACCATATATTTT.

This clonotype occurred a few times. The chain carries TRBV28 and TRBJ2-1, with D maybe TRBD1 (6 bases). Germline V lookup: CDR1 MDHEN, CDR2 SYDVKM. The germline V and J ends were trimmed by 8 bases and 5 bases, with 13 bases remaining between them. The CDR3 spans 13 residues. The CDR3 DNA reads as TGTGCCAGCGGACAGACTAATAACAATGAGCAGTTCTTC. Protein: CASGQTNNNEQFF.

This clonotype appeared a single time. The rearrangement joins TRBV5-1 to TRBJ2-5; 8 positions match TRBD2. The length of the CDR3 is 14 residues. In germline, CDR1 is SGHRS, CDR2 YFSETQ. Trimming at V came to 3 bases and at J to 3 bases, leaving 4 bases not matched to a gene. This CDR3 reads CASSWGLDEETQYF. The CDR3 DNA sequence: TGCGCCAGCAGCTGGGGACTAGACGAAGAGACCCAGTACTTC.

This clonotype was observed a handful of times. The chain has TRBV7-9 and TRBJ1-1; tentatively, D is TRBD1 (6 bases). The CDR3 spans 15 residues. In germline, CDR1 is SEHNR, CDR2 FQNEAQ (reference sequence). V was shortened by 5 bases and J by 11 bases, with 24 bases between the two germline ends. The CDR3 loop reads CASSGYESWGAGAFF. DNA of the CDR3: TGTGCCAGCAGCGGCTACGAATCGTGGGGGGCGGGGGCTTTCTTT.

This clonotype was counted many times. This chain uses TRBV30 with TRBJ2-7; D may be TRBD2 (5 bases). In germline, CDR1 is GTSNPN, CDR2 SVGIG (reference sequence). Between the trimmed V and J ends, which lost 4 bases and 3 bases, there was a span of 16 bases. The CDR3 sequence is 14 residues long. This CDR3 reads CAWTPGWRGYEQYF. The CDR3 nucleotides read TGTGCCTGGACGCCGGGGTGGAGAGGCTACGAGCAGTACTTC.